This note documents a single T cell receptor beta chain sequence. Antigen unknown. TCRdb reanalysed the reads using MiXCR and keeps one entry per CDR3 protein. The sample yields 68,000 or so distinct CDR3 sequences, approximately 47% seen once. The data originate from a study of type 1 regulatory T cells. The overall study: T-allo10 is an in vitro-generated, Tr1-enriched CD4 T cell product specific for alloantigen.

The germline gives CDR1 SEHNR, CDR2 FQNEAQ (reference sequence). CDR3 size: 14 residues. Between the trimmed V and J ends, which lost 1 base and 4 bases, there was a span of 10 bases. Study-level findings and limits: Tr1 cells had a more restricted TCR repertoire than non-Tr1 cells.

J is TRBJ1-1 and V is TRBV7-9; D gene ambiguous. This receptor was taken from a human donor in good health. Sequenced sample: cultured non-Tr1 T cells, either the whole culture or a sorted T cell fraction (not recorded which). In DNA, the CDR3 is TGTGCCAGCAGCTTAGGTCCTCGGTCCACTGAAGCTTTCTTT. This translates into CASSLGPRSTEAFF.